This TCR beta chain derives from a study of CD8 T cells in Susac syndrome. The authors sequenced TCR beta from blood CD8+ and CD4+ T cells. It was treatment-naive patients with stable or active relapsing-remitting disease who made up the multiple sclerosis controls. TEMRA cells underwent FACS enrichment and CD8+ and CD4+ T cells underwent negative isolation. After extraction with the RNeasy kit, roughly 0.5 to 1 ug of the RNA was reverse transcribed using random hexamers. Amplification of TCR beta CDR3 was carried out by immunoSEQ multiplex PCR, which covered 54 Vbeta and 13 Jbeta segments. Each CDR3 protein is one row after TCRdb ran MiXCR on the immunoSEQ multiplex PCR reads. This repertoire shows 120,000 or so distinct CDR3 sequences, 85% to 95% found once; its top ten account for 0.093%. This sequence originates from a human donor with multiple sclerosis. Sequencing was carried out using CD4+ T cells from PBMCs.

The CDR3 sequence: CASSPRTSANYGYTF. CDR3 DNA sequence: TGTGCCAGCTCACCTAGGACATCTGCTAACTATGGCTACACCTTC. The J gene is TRBJ1-2, the V gene TRBV18, with D possibly TRBD1 on 5 matching bases. The CDR3 covers 15 residues. V lost 3 bases and J 0 bases, leaving 11 bases between the germline ends. Germline loops: CDR1 KGHSH, CDR2 LQKENI.